The 29 T cell receptor beta chains given below trace back to one sample, sequenced in a study of blood T cell repertoires in COVID-19. This table comes from immunoSEQ multiplex PCR, and its TCRdb copy is limited to in-frame clones, with some not included. The data contain some 14,000 clones, 84% of them singletons. Source material: peripheral blood. The receptors derive from a middle-aged man with active COVID-19.

This clone was observed a single time. The rearrangement links TRBV19 to TRBJ2-7; 8 bases match TRBD1. CDR1 is LNHDA and CDR2 is SQIVND in the germline V gene (reference sequence). Trimming cost V 1 base and J 4 bases; bases outside gene matches: 6. CDR3 length equals 15 residues. For the CDR3, the DNA is TGTGCCAGTAGTATAGGACAGGGGATCCCGTACGAGCAGTACTTC. Its translation is CASSIGQGIPYEQYF.

V is TRBV7-9 and J is TRBJ2-7; TRBD1 is a possible D gene (6 bases). The CDR3 spans 14 residues. CDR1 SEHNR and CDR2 FQNEAQ come from the germline V gene (reference sequence). V was shortened by 5 bases and J by 6 bases, with 17 bases between the two germline ends. CDR3 residues: CASSPRGIRGEQYF. The CDR3 DNA reads as TGTGCCAGCAGCCCGAGGGGGATTCGCGGCGAGCAGTACTTC.

The rearrangement joins TRBV5-4 to TRBJ2-4, with 10 nucleotides matching TRBD2. The ends lost 0 bases at V and 4 bases at J; junction bases unmatched: 1. Germline assignment: CDR1 SGHNT and CDR2 YYREEE (reference sequence). This CDR3 comprises 15 residues. The CDR3 here is CASSLEAGGKNIQYF. The CDR3 nucleotides read TGTGCCAGCAGCTTGGAAGCGGGAGGGAAAAACATTCAGTACTTC.

This clone was detected once. The rearrangement joins TRBV6-5 to TRBJ1-2, with 11 positions matching TRBD1. V lost 1 base to trimming and J lost 7 bases; unmatched junction nucleotides: 2. This CDR3 has 14 amino acids. CDR1 is MNHEY and CDR2 is SVGAGI in the germline V gene. DNA for the CDR3: TGTGCCAGCAGTTACTGGGGACAGGGGGGTGGCTACACCTTC. It yields the protein CASSYWGQGGGYTF.

This clone was seen a few times. The chain has TRBV11-3 and TRBJ2-2; a weak D match, TRBD1 (5 bases). Germline V CDR1 and CDR2: SGHNT, YENEEA. V shed 5 bases and J shed 2 bases, with 12 bases lying between them. The CDR3 is 15 residues long. The DNA for the CDR3 is TGTGCCAGCAGCCTGGGGCCTTTTAACACCGGGGAGCTGTTTTTT. Amino acid sequence: CASSLGPFNTGELFF.

The V call is TRBV7-3, the J call TRBJ2-1; weak D call: TRBD1 (6 bases). CDR1 is SGHTA and CDR2 is FQGTGA in the germline V gene. The V end lost 9 bases, the J end lost 0 bases, and 12 bases lay between the germline ends. The CDR3 loop spans 14 amino acids. CDR3 sequence reads: CARTQGSSYNEQFF. CDR3 DNA: TGTGCCAGGACACAGGGTAGCTCCTACAATGAGCAGTTCTTC.

Remarks on this clone: Other DNA sequences of this sample code for an identical CDR3. The CDR3 protein is CASSFTGAAEAFF. The CDR3 nucleotides read TGTGCCAGCAGTTTCACAGGGGCCGCCGAAGCTTTCTTT. V gene TRBV27 combines with J gene TRBJ1-1; TRBD1 matches 7 bases. CDR1 MNHEY and CDR2 SMNVEV come from the germline V gene (reference sequence). Losses at the gene ends were 3 bases for V and 8 bases for J; bases not matched to a gene: 6. The CDR3 runs to 13 residues.

This clone has a single count. The genes are TRBV20-1 and TRBJ1-2; 7 positions agree with TRBD1. CDR3 length: 13 residues. V lost 3 bases to trimming and J lost 5 bases; unmatched junction nucleotides: 6. CDR1 and CDR2 (germline): DFQATT, SNEGSKA (reference sequence). The CDR3 is CSASGDSFYGYTF. CDR3 DNA sequence: TGCAGTGCTAGTGGGGACAGTTTTTATGGCTACACCTTC.

The rearrangement links TRBV27 to TRBJ2-1; the match to TRBD2 covers 9 bases. This CDR3 has 14 residues. CDR1 MNHEY and CDR2 SMNVEV come from the germline V gene (reference sequence). The ends lost 9 bases at V and 8 bases at J; junction bases unmatched: 11. This CDR3 is CASGGRATPDEQFF. The CDR3 nucleotides read TGTGCCAGTGGCGGGAGGGCCACCCCCGATGAGCAGTTCTTC.

Worth noting for this clone: A junction end diverges from the germline sequence, so it may reflect a read error. The chain combines TRBV7-7 with TRBJ2-7; 11 bases align to TRBD1. From germline, CDR1 is SSHAT and CDR2 FNYEAQ (reference sequence). This CDR3 has 15 residues. CDR3: CASSRGQGAGYEQYF. The CDR3 nucleotides are TGTGCTAGCAGCCGTGGACAGGGGGCTGGGTACGAGCAGTACTTC.

The chain recombines TRBV11-3 with TRBJ2-1; 7 nucleotides match TRBD1. The CDR3 consists of 15 residues. Germline V gives CDR1 SGHNT, CDR2 YENEEA. J lost 4 bases, V lost 5 bases, and 8 bases had no gene match. The CDR3 nucleotides are TGTGCCAGCAGCCCCTCGAGGGGGCCTTACAATGAGCAGTTCTTC. Translated: CASSPSRGPYNEQFF.

In DNA form, the CDR3 reads TGTGCCAGCAGCCCAGGGGGCGAGGGAGTCAGCACAGATACGCAGTATTTT. It yields the protein CASSPGGEGVSTDTQYF. The chain combines TRBV2 with TRBJ2-3; 8 nucleotides align to TRBD1. The junction had 11 bases not matched to a gene; V was cut back by 6 bases and J by 0 bases. CDR1 is SNHLY, CDR2 FYNNEI, per germline. This CDR3 has 17 residues.

The rearrangement joins TRBV13 to TRBJ2-1, with 9 bases that match TRBD1. CDR1 and CDR2 from the germline V gene are PRHDT and FYEKMQ (reference sequence). This CDR3 has 12 residues. V gave up 2 bases and J gave up 14 bases; unmatched junction bases: 4. CDR3 amino acids: CASSLRRDREFF. CDR3 bases: TGTGCCAGCAGCTTAAGACGGGACAGGGAGTTCTTC.

This clone is medium-sized within its sample. V and J are TRBV29-1 and TRBJ1-1; the D is unclear. The V gene's germline CDR1 is SQVTM and CDR2 ANQGSEA. The CDR3 is made up of 12 amino acids. With 4 bases removed from V and 1 base from J, the gap between germline ends came to 7 bases. The CDR3 is CSVAAGNTEAFF. CDR3 sequence (DNA): TGCAGCGTTGCGGCAGGGAACACTGAAGCTTTCTTT.

The rearrangement links TRBV7-9 to TRBJ2-2, with D unresolved. CDR1 and CDR2 (germline): SEHNR, FQNEAQ (reference sequence). V shed 2 bases and J shed 0 bases, with 13 bases lying between them. The CDR3 loop spans 17 amino acids. The CDR3 bases are TGTGCCAGCAGCTTACCAGAGCAACAGACGAACACCGGGGAGCTGTTTTTT. Translated: CASSLPEQQTNTGELFF. Variable domain in full (rest from reference TRBV7-9 and TRBJ2-2): DTGVSQNPRHKITKRGQNVTFRCDPISEHNRLYWYRQTLGQGPEFLTYFQNEAQLEKSRLLSDRFSAERPKGSFSTLEIQRTEQGDSAMYLCASSLPEQQTNTGELFFGEGSRLTVL.

The chain recombines TRBV28 with TRBJ2-2; 12 bases are shared with TRBD2. Germline trimming cut 2 bases from V and 9 bases from J; bases unmatched to any gene: 7. CDR1 MDHEN and CDR2 SYDVKM come from the germline V gene. The CDR3 length is 16 residues. CDR3 DNA sequence: TGTGCCAGCAGTTTAACTAGCGGGAGGTTTGCCCGGGAGCTGTTTTTT. Protein sequence: CASSLTSGRFARELFF.

This clone has more than one count but fewer than ten. The chain carries TRBV7-9 and TRBJ2-7, with 10 bases that match TRBD2. V was clipped by 5 bases and J by 4 bases; unmatched bases: 8. This CDR3 has 15 amino acids. Germline V gene sequence: CDR1 SEHNR, CDR2 FQNEAQ (reference sequence). The CDR3 DNA follows: TGTGCCAGCAGCCCAGTGCGGACTAGCGGATACGAGCAGTACTTC. It yields the protein CASSPVRTSGYEQYF.

The chain carries TRBV27 and TRBJ2-5; maybe TRBD1 (6 bases). Germline V gene sequence: CDR1 MNHEY, CDR2 SMNVEV (reference sequence). The CDR3 spans 15 residues. V shed 0 bases and J shed 2 bases, with 10 bases lying between them. CDR3 DNA: TGTGCCAGCAGTTTATCGCCAGGGGCTCAAGAGACCCAGTACTTC. This encodes CASSLSPGAQETQYF.

The V and J genes are TRBV19 and TRBJ2-7; 7 bases fit TRBD1. Germline trimming cut 3 bases from V and 4 bases from J; bases unmatched to any gene: 18. In germline, CDR1 is LNHDA, CDR2 SQIVND (reference sequence). There are 18 residues in the CDR3. CDR3 coding DNA: TGTGCCAGTAGTATCTCATGGCTTACCCAGGGGGATCGGTACGAGCAGTACTTC. It specifies CASSISWLTQGDRYEQYF.

The rearrangement links TRBV27 to TRBJ1-5; 12 bases map to TRBD1. The V segment lost 2 bases and the J segment 7 bases; nucleotides outside the gene matches: 6. The CDR3 is 16 residues long. Germline CDR1 reads MNHEY; CDR2 reads SMNVEV (reference sequence). The CDR3 is CASSLLGTGGGQPQHF. The CDR3 nucleotides read TGTGCCAGCAGTTTACTGGGGACAGGGGGCGGACAGCCCCAGCATTTT.

The table lists this clone with a few counts. The V and J genes are TRBV4-2 and TRBJ2-2; TRBD2 matches at 13 bases. Germline V CDR1 and CDR2: LGHNA, YNFKEQ. V was pared by 0 bases and J by 1 base, with 8 bases of the junction left unmatched. This CDR3 spans 20 amino acids. This CDR3 is CASSQDPGLAGVWNTGELFF. The CDR3 DNA is TGTGCCAGCAGCCAAGATCCTGGACTAGCGGGAGTTTGGAACACCGGGGAGCTGTTTTTT.

This clone was counted a few times. The junction and the germline gene differ at one end; a read error may be behind it. This sequence joins TRBV11-2 and TRBJ2-7; TRBD2 matches 7 bases. This CDR3 is 15 amino acids long. Germline lookup yields CDR1 SGHAT and CDR2 FQNNGV. CDR3 amino acids: CASSLDLSAGYVQYF. The CDR3 nucleotides are TGTGCCAGCAGCTTAGATCTCTCAGCGGGGTACGTGCAGTACTTC.

By share, this clone ranks as medium-sized (0.01 to 0.1%). The chain uses TRBV19 and TRBJ2-5; TRBD2 matches at 9 bases. The CDR3 length is 16 residues. Germline CDR1 reads LNHDA; CDR2 reads SQIVND (reference sequence). Trimming removed 8 bases from V and 5 bases from J; junction bases left unmatched: 15. In DNA, the CDR3 is TGTGCCAGTGCCGGGACTAGCTTTTCTTCGCGCGAGACCCAGTACTTC. It specifies CASAGTSFSSRETQYF.

The CDR3 sequence: CASRPYSTEGEQFF. For the CDR3, the DNA is TGTGCCAGTAGACCCTACTCCACGGAGGGGGAGCAGTTCTTC. The V and J genes are TRBV19 and TRBJ2-1; a weak D match, TRBD2 (6 bases). Germline-derived CDR1 and CDR2 are LNHDA and SQIVND (reference sequence). The CDR3 contains 14 residues. The V and J ends lost 6 bases and 10 bases respectively, with 19 bases between them. Based on the CDR3 plus reference TRBV19 and TRBJ2-1, the full variable domain is DGGITQSPKYLFRKEGQNVTLSCEQNLNHDAMYWYRQDPGQGLRLIYYSQIVNDFQKGDIAEGYSVSREKKESFPLTVTSAQKNPTAFYLCASRPYSTEGEQFFGPGTRLTVL.

The chain joins TRBV10-3 to TRBJ2-1, with TRBD1 matching 11 bases. CDR3 length: 13 amino acids. The trim removed 9 bases at V and 6 bases at J, leaving 4 bases unmatched. CDR1 is ENHRY, CDR2 SYGVKD, per germline. CDR3 region: CAMGTGGGNEQFF. CDR3 coding DNA: TGTGCCATGGGGACAGGGGGAGGCAATGAGCAGTTCTTC.

This clone was recorded once. The chain recombines TRBV28 with TRBJ1-5, with D perhaps matching TRBD1 (6 bases). Trimming took off 6 bases at V and 4 bases at J, with 16 bases between the two ends. Per germline, CDR1 MDHEN and CDR2 SYDVKM. The CDR3 has 15 residues. CDR3 amino acids: CASRAGAGGNQPQHF. DNA for the CDR3: TGTGCCAGCAGAGCGGGGGCGGGGGGTAATCAGCCCCAGCATTTT.

The V call is TRBV12-3 or TRBV12-4, the J call TRBJ1-1; 7 positions match TRBD1. The CDR3 is 12 residues long. Losses at the gene ends were 8 bases for V and 6 bases for J; bases not matched to a gene: 6. The CDR3 coding sequence is TGTGCCAGCGCCCCAGGGGGTTCTGAAGCTTTCTTT. Protein product: CASAPGGSEAFF.

The chain joins TRBV27 to TRBJ2-2; weak D call: TRBD2 (6 bases). The germline V and J ends were trimmed by 7 bases and 3 bases, with 15 bases remaining between them. CDR3 length: 15 residues. Per germline, CDR1 MNHEY and CDR2 SMNVEV (reference sequence). CDR3 nucleotides: TGTGCCAGCACGGCGGGATGGGACCACACCGGGGAGCTGTTTTTT. It translates to CASTAGWDHTGELFF.

This chain uses TRBV7-9 with TRBJ2-7, with 7 bases lining up with TRBD2. Trimming cost V 5 bases and J 0 bases; bases outside gene matches: 13. The CDR3 spans 17 residues. Germline V lookup: CDR1 SEHNR, CDR2 FQNEAQ (reference sequence). In nucleotides, the CDR3 is TGTGCCAGCAGCGGAGAGGGAACTAGCGAGAGCTCCTACGAGCAGTACTTC. As protein: CASSGEGTSESSYEQYF. Full variable domain (rest looked up from reference TRBV7-9 and TRBJ2-7): DTGVSQNPRHKITKRGQNVTFRCDPISEHNRLYWYRQTLGQGPEFLTYFQNEAQLEKSRLLSDRFSAERPKGSFSTLEIQRTEQGDSAMYLCASSGEGTSESSYEQYFGPGTRLTVT.